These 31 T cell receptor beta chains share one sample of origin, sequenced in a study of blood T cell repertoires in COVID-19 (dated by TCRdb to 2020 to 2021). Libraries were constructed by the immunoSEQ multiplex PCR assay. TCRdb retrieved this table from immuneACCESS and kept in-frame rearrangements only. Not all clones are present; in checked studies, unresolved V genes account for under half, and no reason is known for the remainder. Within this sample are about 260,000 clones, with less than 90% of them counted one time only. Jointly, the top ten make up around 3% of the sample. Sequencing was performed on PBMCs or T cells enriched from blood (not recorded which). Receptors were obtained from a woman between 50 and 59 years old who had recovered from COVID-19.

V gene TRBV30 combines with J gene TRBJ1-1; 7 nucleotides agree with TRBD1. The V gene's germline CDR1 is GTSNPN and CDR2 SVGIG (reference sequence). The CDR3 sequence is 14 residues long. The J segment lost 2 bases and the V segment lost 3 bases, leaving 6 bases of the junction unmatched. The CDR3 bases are TGTGCCTGGAGGAAAGGGGGCAGTAACACTGAAGCTTTCTTT. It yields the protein CAWRKGGSNTEAFF.

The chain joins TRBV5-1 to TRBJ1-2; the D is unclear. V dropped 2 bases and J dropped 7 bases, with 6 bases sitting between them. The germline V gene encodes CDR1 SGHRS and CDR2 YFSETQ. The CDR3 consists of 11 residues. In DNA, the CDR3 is TGCGCCAGCAGCTTCCTCGGTGGCTACACCTTC. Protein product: CASSFLGGYTF.

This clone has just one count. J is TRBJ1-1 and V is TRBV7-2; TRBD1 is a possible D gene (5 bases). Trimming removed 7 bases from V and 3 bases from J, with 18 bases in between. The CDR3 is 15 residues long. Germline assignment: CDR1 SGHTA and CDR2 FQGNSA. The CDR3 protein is CASIALGRAYTEAFF. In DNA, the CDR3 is TGTGCCAGCATCGCCCTTGGCAGGGCGTACACTGAAGCTTTCTTT.

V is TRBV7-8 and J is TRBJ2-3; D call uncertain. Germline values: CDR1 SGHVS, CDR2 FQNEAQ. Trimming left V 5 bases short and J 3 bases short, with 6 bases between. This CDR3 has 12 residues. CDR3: CASSLITDTQYF. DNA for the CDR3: TGTGCCAGCAGCCTTATAACAGATACGCAGTATTTT.

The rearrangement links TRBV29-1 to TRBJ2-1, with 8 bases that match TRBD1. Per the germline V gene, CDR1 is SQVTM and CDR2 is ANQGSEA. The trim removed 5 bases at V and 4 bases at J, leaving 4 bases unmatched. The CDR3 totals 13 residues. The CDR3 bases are TGCAGCGTTCGGTGGACAGGGTACAATGAGCAGTTCTTC. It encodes CSVRWTGYNEQFF.

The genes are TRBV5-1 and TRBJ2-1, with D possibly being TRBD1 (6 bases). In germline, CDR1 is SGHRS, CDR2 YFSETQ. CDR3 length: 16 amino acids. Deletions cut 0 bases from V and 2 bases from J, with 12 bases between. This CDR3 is CASSLATGTTYNEQFF. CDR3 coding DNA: TGCGCCAGCAGCTTGGCCACAGGGACAACCTACAATGAGCAGTTCTTC. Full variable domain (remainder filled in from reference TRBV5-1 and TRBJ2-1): KAGVTQTPRYLIKTRGQQVTLSCSPISGHRSVSWYQQTPGQGLQFLFEYFSETQRNKGNFPGRFSGRQFSNSRSEMNVSTLELGDSALYLCASSLATGTTYNEQFFGPGTRLTVL.

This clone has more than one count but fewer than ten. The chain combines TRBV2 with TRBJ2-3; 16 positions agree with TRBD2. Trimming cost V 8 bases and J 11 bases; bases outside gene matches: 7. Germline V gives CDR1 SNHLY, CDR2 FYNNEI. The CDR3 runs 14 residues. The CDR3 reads CASVGLAGGPRQYF. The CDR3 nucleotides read TGTGCCAGCGTGGGACTAGCGGGAGGGCCCAGGCAGTATTTT.

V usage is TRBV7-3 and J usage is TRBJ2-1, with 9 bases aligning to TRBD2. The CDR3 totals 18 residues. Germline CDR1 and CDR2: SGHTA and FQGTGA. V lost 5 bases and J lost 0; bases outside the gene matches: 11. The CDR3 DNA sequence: TGTGCCAGCAGCCCTCAACCGCTAGCGGGATACTCCTACAATGAGCAGTTCTTC. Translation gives CASSPQPLAGYSYNEQFF.

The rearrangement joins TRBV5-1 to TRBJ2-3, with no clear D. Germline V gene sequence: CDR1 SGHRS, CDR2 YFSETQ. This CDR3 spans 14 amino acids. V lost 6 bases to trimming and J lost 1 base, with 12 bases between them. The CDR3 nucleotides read TGCGCCAGCATGCGGATCCCCGGCACAGATACGCAGTATTTT. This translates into CASMRIPGTDTQYF.

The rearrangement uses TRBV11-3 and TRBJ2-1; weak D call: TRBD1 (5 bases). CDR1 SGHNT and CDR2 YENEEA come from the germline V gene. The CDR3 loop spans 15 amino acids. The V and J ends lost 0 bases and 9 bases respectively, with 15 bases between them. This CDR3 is CASSLEGRASSEQFF. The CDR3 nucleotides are TGTGCCAGCAGCTTAGAGGGCAGGGCGAGTAGTGAGCAGTTCTTC.

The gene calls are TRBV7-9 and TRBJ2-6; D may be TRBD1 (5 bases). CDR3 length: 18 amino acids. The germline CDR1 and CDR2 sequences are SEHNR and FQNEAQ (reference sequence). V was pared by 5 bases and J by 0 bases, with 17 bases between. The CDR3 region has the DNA TGTGCCAGCAGCCCCGCTCAGGGTCCTAGCTCTGGGGCCAACGTCCTGACTTTC. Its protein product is CASSPAQGPSSGANVLTF.

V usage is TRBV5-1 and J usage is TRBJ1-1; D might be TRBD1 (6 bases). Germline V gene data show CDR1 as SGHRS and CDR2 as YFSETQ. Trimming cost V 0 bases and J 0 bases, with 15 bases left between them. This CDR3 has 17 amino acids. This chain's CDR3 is CASSLAVAGVMNTEAFF. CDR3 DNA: TGCGCCAGCAGCTTGGCTGTGGCAGGGGTGATGAACACTGAAGCTTTCTTT. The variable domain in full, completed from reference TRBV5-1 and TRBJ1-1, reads KAGVTQTPRYLIKTRGQQVTLSCSPISGHRSVSWYQQTPGQGLQFLFEYFSETQRNKGNFPGRFSGRQFSNSRSEMNVSTLELGDSALYLCASSLAVAGVMNTEAFFGQGTRLTVV.

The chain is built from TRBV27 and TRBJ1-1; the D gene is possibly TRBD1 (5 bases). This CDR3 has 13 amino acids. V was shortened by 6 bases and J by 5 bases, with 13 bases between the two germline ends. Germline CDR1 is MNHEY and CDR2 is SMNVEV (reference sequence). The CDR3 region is CASSPVRGTEAFF. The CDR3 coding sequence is TGTGCCAGCAGCCCAGTTAGGGGAACTGAAGCTTTCTTT.

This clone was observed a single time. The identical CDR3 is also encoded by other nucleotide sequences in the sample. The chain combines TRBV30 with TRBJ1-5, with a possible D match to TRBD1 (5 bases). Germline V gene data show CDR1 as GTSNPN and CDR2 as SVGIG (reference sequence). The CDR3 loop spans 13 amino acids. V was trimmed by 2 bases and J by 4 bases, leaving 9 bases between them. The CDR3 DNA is TGTGCCTGGAGTCGACAGCAGAATCAGCCCCAGCATTTT. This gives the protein CAWSRQQNQPQHF.

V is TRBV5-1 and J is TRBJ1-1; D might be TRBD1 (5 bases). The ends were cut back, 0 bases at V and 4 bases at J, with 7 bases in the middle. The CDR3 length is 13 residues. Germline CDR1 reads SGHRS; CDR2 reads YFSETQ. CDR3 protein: CASSLAGLTEAFF. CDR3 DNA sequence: TGCGCCAGCAGCTTGGCAGGGCTCACTGAAGCTTTCTTT.

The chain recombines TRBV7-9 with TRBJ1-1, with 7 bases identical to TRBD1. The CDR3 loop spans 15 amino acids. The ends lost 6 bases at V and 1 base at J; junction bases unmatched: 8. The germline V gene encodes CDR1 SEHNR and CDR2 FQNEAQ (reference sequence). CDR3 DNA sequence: TGTGCCAGCAGAAACAGGGGACTCGGGAACACTGAAGCTTTCTTT. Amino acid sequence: CASRNRGLGNTEAFF.

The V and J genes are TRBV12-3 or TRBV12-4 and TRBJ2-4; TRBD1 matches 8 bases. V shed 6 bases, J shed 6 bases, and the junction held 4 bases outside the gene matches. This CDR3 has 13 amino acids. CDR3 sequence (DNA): TGTGCCAGCAGCAGGACAGGGTCAAACATTCAGTACTTC. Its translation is CASSRTGSNIQYF.

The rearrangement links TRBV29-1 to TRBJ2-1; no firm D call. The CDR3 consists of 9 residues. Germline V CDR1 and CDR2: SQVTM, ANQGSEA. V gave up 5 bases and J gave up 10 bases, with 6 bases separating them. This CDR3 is CSVNAEQFF. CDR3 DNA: TGCAGCGTTAATGCGGAGCAGTTCTTC.

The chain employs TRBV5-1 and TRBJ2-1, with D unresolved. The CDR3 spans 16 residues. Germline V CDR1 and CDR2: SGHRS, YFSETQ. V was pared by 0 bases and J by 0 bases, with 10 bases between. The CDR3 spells CASSLDGRSSYNEQFF. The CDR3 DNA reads TGCGCCAGCAGCTTGGACGGTCGGAGCTCCTACAATGAGCAGTTCTTC. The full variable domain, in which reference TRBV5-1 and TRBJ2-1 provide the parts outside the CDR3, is KAGVTQTPRYLIKTRGQQVTLSCSPISGHRSVSWYQQTPGQGLQFLFEYFSETQRNKGNFPGRFSGRQFSNSRSEMNVSTLELGDSALYLCASSLDGRSSYNEQFFGPGTRLTVL.

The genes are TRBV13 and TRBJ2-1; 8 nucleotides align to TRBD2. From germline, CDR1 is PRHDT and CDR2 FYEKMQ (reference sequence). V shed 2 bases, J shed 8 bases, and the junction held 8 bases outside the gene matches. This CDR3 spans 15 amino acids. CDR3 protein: CASSLYSGSSDEQFF. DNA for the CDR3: TGTGCCAGCAGCTTATACAGCGGGAGTAGCGATGAGCAGTTCTTC.

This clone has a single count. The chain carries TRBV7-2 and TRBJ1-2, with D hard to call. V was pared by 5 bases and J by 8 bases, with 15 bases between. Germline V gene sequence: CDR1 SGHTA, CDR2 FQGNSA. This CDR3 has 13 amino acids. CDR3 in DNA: TGTGCCAGCAGCGGAGATCCGGGGTTCGGCTACACCTTC. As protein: CASSGDPGFGYTF.

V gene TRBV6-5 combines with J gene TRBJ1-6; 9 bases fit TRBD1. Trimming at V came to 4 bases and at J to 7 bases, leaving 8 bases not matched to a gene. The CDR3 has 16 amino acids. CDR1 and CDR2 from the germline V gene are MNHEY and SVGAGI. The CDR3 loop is CASSSPGQGNNSPLHF. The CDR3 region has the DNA TGTGCCAGCAGTTCCCCGGGACAGGGAAACAATTCACCCCTCCACTTT.

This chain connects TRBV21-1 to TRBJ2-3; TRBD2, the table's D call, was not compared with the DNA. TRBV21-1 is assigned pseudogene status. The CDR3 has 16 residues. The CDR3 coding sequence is TGTGCCAGCAGCTTGGGGAGGAGGGGCGGCACAGATACGCAGTATTTT. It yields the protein CASSLGRRGGTDTQYF.

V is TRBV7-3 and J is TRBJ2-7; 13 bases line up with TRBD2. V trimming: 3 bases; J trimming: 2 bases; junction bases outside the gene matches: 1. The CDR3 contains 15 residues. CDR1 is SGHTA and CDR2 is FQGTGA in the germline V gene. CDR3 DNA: TGTGCCAGCAGCTTGGGGACTAGCGGGACCTACGAGCAGTACTTC. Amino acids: CASSLGTSGTYEQYF.

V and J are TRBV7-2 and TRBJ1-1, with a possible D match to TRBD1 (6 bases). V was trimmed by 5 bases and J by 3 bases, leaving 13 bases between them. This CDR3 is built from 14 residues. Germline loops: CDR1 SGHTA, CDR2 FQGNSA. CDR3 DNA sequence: TGTGCCAGCAGCCAAGGGGCAGGGGACACTGAAGCTTTCTTT. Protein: CASSQGAGDTEAFF.

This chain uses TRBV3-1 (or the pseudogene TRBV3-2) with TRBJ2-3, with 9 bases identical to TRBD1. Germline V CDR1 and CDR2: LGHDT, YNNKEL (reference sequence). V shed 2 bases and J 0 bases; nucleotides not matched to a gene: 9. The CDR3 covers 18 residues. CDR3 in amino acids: CASSQPYRTGASTDTQYF. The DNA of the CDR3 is TGTGCCAGCAGCCAACCATACCGGACAGGGGCAAGCACAGATACGCAGTATTTT.

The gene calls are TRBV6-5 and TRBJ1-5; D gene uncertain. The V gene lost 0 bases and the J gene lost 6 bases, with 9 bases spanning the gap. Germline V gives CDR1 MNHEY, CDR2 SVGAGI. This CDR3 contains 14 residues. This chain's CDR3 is CASSYSSGFQPQHF. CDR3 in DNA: TGTGCCAGCAGTTACTCTTCGGGGTTTCAGCCCCAGCATTTT.

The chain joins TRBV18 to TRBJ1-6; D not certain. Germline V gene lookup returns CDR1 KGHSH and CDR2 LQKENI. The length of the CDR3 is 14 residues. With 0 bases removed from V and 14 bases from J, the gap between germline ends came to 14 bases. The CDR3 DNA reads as TGTGCCAGCTCACCACCGGCAGGCCCTTCGACCCTCCACTTT. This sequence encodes CASSPPAGPSTLHF.

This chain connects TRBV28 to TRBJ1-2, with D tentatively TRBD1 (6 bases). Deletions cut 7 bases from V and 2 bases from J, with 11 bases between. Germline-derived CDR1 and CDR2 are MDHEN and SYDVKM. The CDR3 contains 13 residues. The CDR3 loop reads CASIAGANYGYTF. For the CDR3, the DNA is TGTGCCAGCATAGCGGGGGCGAACTATGGCTACACCTTC.

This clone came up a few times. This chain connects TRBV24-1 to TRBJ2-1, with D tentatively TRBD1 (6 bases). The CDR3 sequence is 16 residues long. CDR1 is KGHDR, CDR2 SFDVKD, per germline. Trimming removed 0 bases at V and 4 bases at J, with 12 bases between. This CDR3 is CATSDLGQRSYNEQFF. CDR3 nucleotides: TGTGCCACCAGTGATTTGGGACAGAGATCTTACAATGAGCAGTTCTTC.

The CDR3 nucleotides are TGTGCCAGCAGTTCCCCCCGGACAGGGGTGGGTAATTCACCCCTCCACTTT. Translation: CASSSPRTGVGNSPLHF. V is TRBV28 and J is TRBJ1-6; 9 nucleotides match TRBD1. The V gene end was trimmed by 4 bases and the J gene end by 6 bases; junction bases not matched to a gene: 10. The germline CDR1 and CDR2 sequences are MDHEN and SYDVKM. The CDR3 sequence is 17 residues long.